This passage covers 7 T cell receptor beta chains from one sample sequenced in a study of glioma-infiltrating T cells after dendritic cell vaccination. This sample's time point: after dendritic cell vaccination, including at tumor progression/relapse. Here immunoSEQ multiplex PCR was the method, and the copy in TCRdb shows in-frame clones only, minus some. The table shows 110,000 or so clones, with around 90% occurring only once. The sequencing here drew on blood, taken after dendritic cell vaccination. The receptor source for this set is a human donor with glioblastoma.

V usage is TRBV4-1 and J usage is TRBJ2-1; 10 positions agree with TRBD2. Germline CDR1 is MGHRA and CDR2 is YSYEKL. Trimming removed 0 bases from V and 8 bases from J; junction bases left unmatched: 7. The CDR3 extends over 16 amino acids. The CDR3 coding sequence is TGCGCCAGCAGCCAAGAGTCACTAGCGGGACCGGATGAGCAGTTCTTC. Its translation: CASSQESLAGPDEQFF.

The V call is TRBV13, the J call TRBJ1-2; D might be TRBD1 (5 bases). Germline lookup yields CDR1 PRHDT and CDR2 FYEKMQ (reference sequence). The CDR3 is 14 amino acids. V lost 7 bases and J 1 base, leaving 13 bases between the germline ends. In DNA form, the CDR3 reads TGTGCCAGCACCAGGGCACTCTATAACTATGGCTACACCTTC. As protein: CASTRALYNYGYTF.

The chain joins TRBV6-1 to TRBJ1-1; D might be TRBD1 (6 bases). Trimming removed 0 bases at V and 5 bases at J, with 16 bases between. This CDR3 is built from 16 residues. Germline V gene sequence: CDR1 MNHNS, CDR2 SASEGT. The CDR3 region is CASSEAGDQGQTEAFF. CDR3 coding DNA: TGTGCCAGCAGTGAAGCGGGGGATCAGGGGCAAACTGAAGCTTTCTTT.

This clone has only a few counts. The rearrangement joins TRBV19 to TRBJ1-5, with D tentatively TRBD1 (5 bases). The CDR3 contains 15 residues. The germline V gene encodes CDR1 LNHDA and CDR2 SQIVND (reference sequence). The CDR3 is CASASWGAINQPQHF. The CDR3 DNA reads as TGTGCGTCAGCTTCGTGGGGCGCTATCAATCAGCCCCAGCATTTT.

V is TRBV6-1 and J is TRBJ2-3; maybe TRBD1 (5 bases). Germline values: CDR1 MNHNS, CDR2 SASEGT. V gave up 1 base and J gave up 2 bases, with 10 bases separating them. The CDR3 contains 15 residues. The CDR3: CASSEGGTHTDTQYF. In nucleotides, the CDR3 is TGTGCCAGCAGTGAAGGGGGCACCCACACAGATACGCAGTATTTT.

About this clone: The junction and the germline gene differ at one end; a read error may be behind it. CDR3 DNA: TGTGCCAGCTCATCACCGGGACAGGGGACCGGGGAGCTGTTTTTT. Its protein is CASSSPGQGTGELFF. V and J are TRBV18 and TRBJ2-2; TRBD1 matches at 10 bases. Germline assignment: CDR1 KGHSH and CDR2 LQKENI. CDR3 size: 15 residues.

The chain employs TRBV7-9 and TRBJ2-2; perhaps TRBD1 as D (6 bases). Germline values: CDR1 SEHNR, CDR2 FQNEAQ (reference sequence). CDR3 length equals 15 residues. V was shortened by 3 bases and J by 2 bases, with 10 bases between the two germline ends. The CDR3 is CASSFLTGNTGELFF. The CDR3 coding sequence is TGTGCCAGCAGCTTTCTGACAGGCAACACCGGGGAGCTGTTTTTT.